The clone carrying this TCR beta chain has a single count. The entry originates in a study of blood T cell repertoires in COVID-19. Some clones are missing from TCRdb's copy, which holds only in-frame ones; the method was immunoSEQ multiplex PCR. Of hundreds of thousands of clones in the sample, 70% to 90% were seen once. Per germline, CDR1 MDHEN and CDR2 SYDVKM. The CDR3 contains 13 residues. Deletions cut 10 bases from V and 0 bases from J, with 12 bases between. The clonotype comes from a woman aged 45 to 65 who had recovered from COVID-19. Source material: PBMCs or T cells enriched from blood (not recorded which). V and J are TRBV28 and TRBJ1-2, with a tentative D call TRBD1 (5 bases). The CDR3 DNA reads TGTGCCACCCCAGGGCCCACTAACTATGGCTACACCTTC. Translating gives CATPGPTNYGYTF.